The T cell receptor (beta chain) under discussion was sequenced for a study of T cells in Graves' hyperthyroidism and ophthalmopathy. On the study more broadly: Before treatment of any kind, peripheral blood was taken at initial diagnosis.

Whole-study findings and limits: Most thyroid clonotypes expanded above 0.001 were also detected in blood. Prediction of ophthalmopathy progression came a median around 7.1 months pre-onset.

This clonotype was counted ten times or more. The antigen is not known. Between the trimmed V and J ends, which lost 3 bases and 0 bases, there was a span of 9 bases. CDR1 is SGDLS and CDR2 is YYNGEE in the germline V gene. The CDR3 is 14 residues long. Amplification of TCR beta CDR3 regions was performed using RNA transcripts as template. The study used the HTBI primer set for a first-round RT-PCR of the TCR CDR3. TCRdb fed the multiplex PCR reads into MiXCR, producing one record per CDR3 protein. The profile covers about 280,000 distinct CDR3 sequences, with around a quarter appearing a single time and about 30% taken by the ten largest.

This rearrangement joins TRBV9 to TRBJ2-5; D perhaps matches TRBD1 (6 bases). Source material: blood. This receptor was obtained from a middle-aged man with Graves' hyperthyroidism that later progressed to Graves' ophthalmopathy. The CDR3 is CASSAWDNQETQYF. The CDR3 DNA is TGTGCCAGCAGCGCCTGGGACAACCAAGAGACCCAGTACTTC.